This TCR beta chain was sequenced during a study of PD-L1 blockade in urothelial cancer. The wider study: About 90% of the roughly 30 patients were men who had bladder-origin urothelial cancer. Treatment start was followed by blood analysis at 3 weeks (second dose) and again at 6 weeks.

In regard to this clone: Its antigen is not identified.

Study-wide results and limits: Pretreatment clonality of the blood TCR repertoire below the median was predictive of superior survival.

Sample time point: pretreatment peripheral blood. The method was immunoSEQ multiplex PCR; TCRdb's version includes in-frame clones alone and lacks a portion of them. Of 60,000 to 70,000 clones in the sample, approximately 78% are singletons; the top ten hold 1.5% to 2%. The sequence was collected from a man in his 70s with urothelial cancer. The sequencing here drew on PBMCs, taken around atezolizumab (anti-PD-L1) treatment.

Here the CDR3 DNA reads TGTGCCAGCAGCTTAGAGAACAGGGTTTGGGACAAAAACATTCAGTACTTC. Translated, it gives CASSLENRVWDKNIQYF. This chain joins TRBV7-2 and TRBJ2-4; a weak D match, TRBD1 (6 bases). This CDR3 is 17 amino acids long. V lost 1 base and J 3 bases, leaving 16 bases between the germline ends. Germline V gene data show CDR1 as SGHTA and CDR2 as FQGNSA.